This T cell receptor (beta chain) originates from a study of T cell responses to AZD1222 COVID-19 vaccine. Whole-study results and caveats: Reports indicate that nearly half of spike-specific TCRs are directed at unmutated variant regions. Scientists sampled the repertoires only once the peak T cell response had passed. Recipients of AZD1222 seropositive at baseline numbered only 5 or 6.

TCRdb keeps only in-frame clones here, not all; method: immunoSEQ multiplex PCR. The sample has 140,000 to 150,000 clones, approximately 92% seen once; the top ten hold around 1.5%. The count of this clone is one. The antigen is unknown. In germline, CDR1 is LGHDT, CDR2 YNNKEL (reference sequence). This CDR3 spans 17 amino acids. Germline trimming cut 4 bases from V and 1 base from J; bases unmatched to any gene: 5. Sequences were derived from peripheral blood, sampled on day 0 of AZD1222 vaccination. The V gene is TRBV3-1 (or the pseudogene TRBV3-2), the J gene TRBJ2-5, with 14 positions matching TRBD2. The receptor was isolated from an adult in good health. CDR3 bases: TGTGCCAGCAGCCCTGGCGGACTAGCGGGGGGCCAAGAGACCCAGTACTTC. This codes for CASSPGGLAGGQETQYF.